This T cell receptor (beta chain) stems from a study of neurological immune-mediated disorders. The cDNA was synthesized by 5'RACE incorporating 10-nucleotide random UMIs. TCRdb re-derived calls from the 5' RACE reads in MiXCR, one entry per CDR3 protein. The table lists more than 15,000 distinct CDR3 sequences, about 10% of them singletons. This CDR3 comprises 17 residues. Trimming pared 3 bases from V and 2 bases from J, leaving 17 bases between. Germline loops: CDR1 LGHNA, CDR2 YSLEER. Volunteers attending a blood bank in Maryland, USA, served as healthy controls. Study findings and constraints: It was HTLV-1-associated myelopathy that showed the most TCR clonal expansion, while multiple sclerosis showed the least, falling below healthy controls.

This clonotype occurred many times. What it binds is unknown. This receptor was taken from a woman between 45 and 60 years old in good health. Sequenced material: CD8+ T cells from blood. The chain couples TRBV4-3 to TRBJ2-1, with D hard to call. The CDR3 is CASSHGRAERTYNEQFF. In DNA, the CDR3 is TGCGCCAGCAGCCACGGACGCGCGGAGAGAACCTACAATGAGCAGTTCTTC.